Presented here are 10 T cell receptor beta chains from one specimen sequenced in a study of T-cell memory formation after mild COVID-19. TCRdb passed the 5' RACE reads through MiXCR, listing each CDR3 protein once. The profile covers roughly 150,000 distinct CDR3 sequences, with 10% to 15% appearing a single time and approximately 3.3% taken by the ten largest. The sample was PBMCs or a T cell subset sorted from them (not recorded which). These receptors all stem from a man aged 18 to 30 who had mild COVID-19 (a few samples of this study predate the infection). Cell type and time point are not known.

The chain recombines TRBV18 with TRBJ2-7, with a possible D match to TRBD1 (6 bases). The ends were cut back, 4 bases at V and 5 bases at J, with 12 bases in the middle. Germline CDR1 is KGHSH and CDR2 is LQKENI. The CDR3 totals 13 residues. The CDR3: CASSRWGQDEQYV. The CDR3 DNA reads TGTGCCAGCTCACGCTGGGGGCAGGACGAGCAGTACGTC.

There are a few counts of this clonotype. The V and J genes are TRBV4-2 and TRBJ2-7; D is perhaps TRBD2 (5 bases). From germline, CDR1 is LGHNA and CDR2 YNFKEQ. This CDR3 has 14 amino acids. Trimming took off 4 bases at V and 3 bases at J, with 13 bases between the two ends. The CDR3 region has the DNA TGTGCCAGCAGCCCTACACTAGAGAGCTACGAGCAGTACTTC. It codes for CASSPTLESYEQYF.

V usage is TRBV7-9 and J usage is TRBJ1-1; 9 positions match TRBD1. Trimming took 5 bases from V and 6 from J; bases not matched to a gene: 4. Germline V lookup: CDR1 SEHNR, CDR2 FQNEAQ (reference sequence). The CDR3 runs to 13 residues. CDR3 amino acids: CASSQGTGPEAFF. CDR3 coding DNA: TGTGCCAGCAGCCAAGGGACAGGGCCTGAAGCTTTCTTT. The variable domain in full, with the rest retrieved from reference TRBV7-9 and TRBJ1-1, is DTGVSQNPRHKITKRGQNVTFRCDPISEHNRLYWYRQTLGQGPEFLTYFQNEAQLEKSRLLSDRFSAERPKGSFSTLEIQRTEQGDSAMYLCASSQGTGPEAFFGQGTRLTVV.

As to this clonotype: Because the CDR3 is missing its conserved closing phenylalanine or tryptophan, this is likely a read error. The chain recombines TRBV20-1 with TRBJ1-1, with 7 nucleotides matching TRBD1. V dropped 5 bases and J dropped 5; count of bases not matched to a gene: 8. The CDR3 spans 13 residues. Germline CDR1 reads DFQATT; CDR2 reads SNEGSKA (reference sequence). The CDR3 protein is CSAPPYRGTEAFL. The CDR3 DNA reads as TGCAGTGCTCCCCCATACAGGGGAACTGAAGCTTTCTTA.

This clonotype was counted only a few times. The chain employs TRBV19 and TRBJ2-5; 9 bases align to TRBD1. This CDR3 contains 13 residues. The germline V gene has CDR1 LNHDA and CDR2 SQIVND (reference sequence). J gave up 6 bases and V 6 bases, and 5 bases lay outside the gene matches. CDR3 amino acids: CASRDRGGQTQYF. The DNA of the CDR3 is TGTGCCAGTAGGGACAGGGGTGGGCAGACCCAGTACTTC.

The chain uses TRBV20-1 and TRBJ2-7; tentatively, D is TRBD2 (7 bases). Trimming cost V 1 base and J 6 bases, with 13 bases left between them. Germline loops: CDR1 DFQATT, CDR2 SNEGSKA (reference sequence). This CDR3 is 13 amino acids long. CDR3 loop: CSARGRGGREQYV. In DNA form, the CDR3 reads TGCAGTGCTAGAGGTCGCGGGGGCCGCGAGCAGTACGTC.

This clonotype was counted many times. The J gene is TRBJ2-7, the V gene TRBV5-1; perhaps TRBD1 as D (6 bases). The CDR3 contains 13 residues. The germline V and J ends were trimmed by 0 bases and 9 bases, with 13 bases remaining between them. Germline values: CDR1 SGHRS, CDR2 YFSETQ. CDR3 protein: CASSLEQGMVQYF. Here the CDR3 DNA reads TGCGCCAGCAGCTTGGAACAGGGCATGGTGCAGTACTTC.

This chain uses TRBV9 with TRBJ2-4; possible D gene TRBD1, 5 bases. Trimming left V 2 bases short and J 15 bases short, with 12 bases between. This CDR3 is 11 amino acids long. Germline V gene lookup returns CDR1 SGDLS and CDR2 YYNGEE. The CDR3 DNA reads as TGTGCCAGCAGCGTCGGACATCTCCGGTACTTC. Translating it yields CASSVGHLRYF.

This clonotype was counted only a few times. This chain connects TRBV7-9 to TRBJ2-1, with 8 positions matching TRBD1. V dropped 5 bases and J dropped 11; count of bases not matched to a gene: 8. Germline CDR1 reads SEHNR; CDR2 reads FQNEAQ (reference sequence). The CDR3 is made up of 13 amino acids. The DNA of the CDR3 is TGTGCCAGCAGCCTCGACAGGGGTAGACAGCAGTTCTTC. Its protein is CASSLDRGRQQFF.

With regard to this clonotype: At one end, the junction sequence differs from germline, possibly due to a read error. The genes are TRBV4-3 and TRBJ2-1; TRBD2 matches 7 bases. The CDR3 is made up of 15 amino acids. The V gene's germline CDR1 is LGHNA and CDR2 YSLEER. The CDR3 spells CASSQDGGSYTEQFF. The CDR3 DNA reads as TGCGCCAGCAGCCAAGACGGGGGGTCCTACACTGAGCAGTTCTTC.